This T cell receptor beta chain was recovered during a study of identical twins. Notes on this clonotype: The antigen remains unidentified.

Carrying unique molecular identifiers, the cDNA also gained a universal primer site through template switching. A single record per CDR3 protein comes from TCRdb applying MiXCR to the 5' RACE reads. This sample has roughly 720,000 distinct CDR3 sequences, with about 18% found just once. This CDR3 is built from 18 residues. Germline trimming cut 2 bases from V and 6 bases from J; bases unmatched to any gene: 8. In germline, CDR1 is SGHAT, CDR2 FQDESV (reference sequence). Findings and caveats of the study: Out-of-frame alpha sequences that twins shared showed excess low generation probability.

Separately, the same data were catalogued under a study of T cells expressing NK-cell markers. Per that paper: Several of the experiments relied on an anti-gamma-delta TCR antibody so that only alpha-beta TCR T cells were sorted.

The sequencing input was PBMCs. The J gene is TRBJ2-1, the V gene TRBV11-1; 15 nucleotides match TRBD2. The origin of this receptor is a woman between 18 and 29 years old in good health. The CDR3 bases are TGTGCCAGCAGCTTAAGTTCGAGGACTAGCGGGAGGGCCAATGAGCAGTTCTTC. Protein product: CASSLSSRTSGRANEQFF.